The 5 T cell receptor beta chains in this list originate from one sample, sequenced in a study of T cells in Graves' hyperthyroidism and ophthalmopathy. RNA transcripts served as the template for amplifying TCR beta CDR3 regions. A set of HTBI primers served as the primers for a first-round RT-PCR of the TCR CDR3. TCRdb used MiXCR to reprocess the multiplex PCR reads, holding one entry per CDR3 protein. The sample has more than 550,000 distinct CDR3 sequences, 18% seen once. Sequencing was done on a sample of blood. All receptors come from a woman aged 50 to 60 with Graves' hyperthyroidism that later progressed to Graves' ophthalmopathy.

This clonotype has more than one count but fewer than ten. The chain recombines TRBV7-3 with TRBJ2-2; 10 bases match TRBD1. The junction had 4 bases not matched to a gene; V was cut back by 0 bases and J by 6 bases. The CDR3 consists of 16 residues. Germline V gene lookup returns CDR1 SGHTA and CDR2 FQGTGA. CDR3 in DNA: TGTGCCAGCAGCTTAACGTCGACAGGGGGCCCCGGGGAGCTGTTTTTT. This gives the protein CASSLTSTGGPGELFF.

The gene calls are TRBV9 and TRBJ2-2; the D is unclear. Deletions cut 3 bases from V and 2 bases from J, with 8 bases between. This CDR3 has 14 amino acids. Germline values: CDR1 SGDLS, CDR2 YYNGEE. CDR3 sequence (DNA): TGTGCCAGCAGCGCTAGGACCAACACCGGGGAGCTGTTTTTT. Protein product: CASSARTNTGELFF.

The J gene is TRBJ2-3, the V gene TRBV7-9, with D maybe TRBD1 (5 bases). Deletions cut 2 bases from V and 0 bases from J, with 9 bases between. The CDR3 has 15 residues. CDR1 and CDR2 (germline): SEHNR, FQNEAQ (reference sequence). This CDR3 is CASSLRQRSTDTQYF. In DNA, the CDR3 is TGTGCCAGCAGCTTACGACAGAGAAGCACAGATACGCAGTATTTT.

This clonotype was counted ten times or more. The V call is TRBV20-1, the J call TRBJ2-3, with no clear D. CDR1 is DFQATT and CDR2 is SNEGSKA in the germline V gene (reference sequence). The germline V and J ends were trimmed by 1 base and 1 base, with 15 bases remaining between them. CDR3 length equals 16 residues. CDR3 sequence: CSARGRLEWGTDTQYF. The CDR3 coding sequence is TGCAGTGCTAGAGGAAGGTTAGAGTGGGGCACAGATACGCAGTATTTT.

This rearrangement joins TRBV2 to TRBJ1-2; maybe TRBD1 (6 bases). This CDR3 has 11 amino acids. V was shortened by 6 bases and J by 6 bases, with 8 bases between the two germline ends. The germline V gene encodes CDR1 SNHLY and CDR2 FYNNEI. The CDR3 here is CASSGTNGYTF. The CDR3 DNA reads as TGTGCCAGCAGCGGGACAAATGGCTACACCTTC.